One and the same sample provided the 18 T cell receptor beta chains below, sequenced in a study of Ad26.COV2.S vaccination and SARS-CoV-2 variants. Indicated treatment: over 15 received Ad26.COV2.S at low or high dose, single or two shots; 5 received placebo; per-sample allocation not given. All samples were drawn on day 63, counting from the first vaccine or placebo injection. Sequenced by immunoSEQ multiplex PCR; TCRdb stores in-frame clones only, minus some. The table records hundreds of thousands of clones, 70% to 90% of them present only once. Sequenced here: peripheral blood, sampled in a trial of Ad26.COV2.S vaccine versus placebo. The receptors stem from a person aged 18-60 years who received the Ad26.COV2.S COVID-19 vaccine or a placebo.

This chain links TRBV11-2 with TRBJ2-3, with 10 bases matching TRBD1. This CDR3 has 14 residues. Germline V gene sequence: CDR1 SGHAT, CDR2 FQNNGV. J was trimmed by 4 bases and V by 7 bases; bases with no gene match: 5. The CDR3 DNA reads as TGTGCCAGCACTACCGGACAGGGGGCAGATACGCAGTATTTT. It specifies CASTTGQGADTQYF.

The V call is TRBV24-1, the J call TRBJ1-4, with TRBD1 matching 7 bases. Germline CDR1 KGHDR, CDR2 SFDVKD. The CDR3 has 15 amino acids. The V segment lost 4 bases and the J segment 7 bases; nucleotides outside the gene matches: 8. The CDR3: CATSEAGGGGEKLFF. For the CDR3, the DNA is TGTGCCACCAGTGAGGCAGGAGGGGGCGGTGAAAAACTGTTTTTT.

This clone came up a few times. This rearrangement joins TRBV3-1 (or the pseudogene TRBV3-2) to TRBJ1-6, with TRBD1 as a possible D gene (5 bases). Trimming cost V 2 bases and J 9 bases, with 8 bases left between them. Germline CDR1 is LGHDT and CDR2 is YNNKEL (reference sequence). CDR3 length: 13 residues. In DNA, the CDR3 is TGTGCCAGCAGCCAAAGGGGCACTTCACCCCTCCACTTT. Translating gives CASSQRGTSPLHF.

The chain has TRBV7-9 and TRBJ2-5, with 7 bases matching TRBD1. Germline CDR1 reads SEHNR; CDR2 reads FQNEAQ (reference sequence). The CDR3 has 17 residues. The junction had 15 bases not matched to a gene; V was cut back by 4 bases and J by 4 bases. The CDR3 DNA follows: TGTGCCAGCAGCTCCCCGGGACAGTGGATGGAAGGAGAGACCCAGTACTTC. This translates into CASSSPGQWMEGETQYF.

The chain joins TRBV30 to TRBJ1-2, with 9 bases identical to TRBD1. V shed 4 bases and J 4 bases; nucleotides not matched to a gene: 4. Germline CDR1 and CDR2: GTSNPN and SVGIG (reference sequence). The CDR3 contains 13 residues. CDR3 residues: CAWTPDRGYGYTF. CDR3 bases: TGTGCCTGGACACCGGACAGGGGCTATGGCTACACCTTC.

Details on this clone: Other nucleotide sequences from this sample produce the same CDR3. The V call is TRBV2, the J call TRBJ2-5; D gene unclear. The V and J ends lost 6 bases and 5 bases respectively, with 7 bases between them. The CDR3 is 11 amino acids. Per germline, CDR1 SNHLY and CDR2 FYNNEI. CDR3 residues: CASRGLETQYF. DNA for the CDR3: TGTGCCAGCAGGGGTCTGGAGACCCAGTACTTC.

V and J are TRBV18 and TRBJ2-5; D is undetermined. The V gene lost 2 bases and the J gene lost 0 bases, with 4 bases spanning the gap. Germline CDR1 and CDR2: KGHSH and LQKENI. The CDR3 is made up of 13 amino acids. The CDR3 DNA sequence: TGTGCCAGCTCACCAGACAACCAAGAGACCCAGTACTTC. This translates into CASSPDNQETQYF.

This chain connects TRBV2 to TRBJ1-2, with a weak D call TRBD1 (5 bases). Germline assignment: CDR1 SNHLY and CDR2 FYNNEI. V was cut by 7 bases and J by 4 bases, with 13 bases left in between. CDR3 length equals 13 residues. CDR3 in DNA: TGTGCCAGCACCGAAGACAGTTTCTATGGCTACACCTTC. This encodes CASTEDSFYGYTF.

The CDR3 nucleotides read TGCGCCAGCAGCTTGTCCCAGAATTATAATTCACCCCTCCACTTT. Its translation is CASSLSQNYNSPLHF. The chain carries TRBV5-1 and TRBJ1-6; D call uncertain. Per germline, CDR1 SGHRS and CDR2 YFSETQ. The V end was cut by 1 base, the J end by 4 bases, with 9 bases between. The CDR3 loop spans 15 amino acids.

This clone has only one observation. The gene calls are TRBV19 and TRBJ1-6, with 10 bases aligning to TRBD1. Germline loops: CDR1 LNHDA, CDR2 SQIVND (reference sequence). V lost 6 bases, J lost 7 bases, and 15 bases stayed unmatched. The CDR3 sequence is 18 residues long. The CDR3 spells CASRRRDRGQSGNSPLHF. The CDR3 nucleotides read TGTGCCAGTAGGCGAAGGGACAGGGGTCAATCGGGGAATTCACCCCTCCACTTT.

The chain has TRBV27 and TRBJ2-1; tentatively, D is TRBD1 (5 bases). V lost 6 bases and J lost 3, with 12 bases in between. From germline, CDR1 is MNHEY and CDR2 SMNVEV (reference sequence). The CDR3 runs 14 residues. DNA of the CDR3: TGTGCCAGCAGATCAGGTACAGGCTACAATGAGCAGTTCTTC. Translating it yields CASRSGTGYNEQFF.

In the case of this clone: An end of the junction differs from the germline gene, which may be a read error. This chain uses TRBV3-1 (or the pseudogene TRBV3-2) with TRBJ1-2; no firm D call. Germline V CDR1 and CDR2: LGHDT, YNNKEL (reference sequence). This CDR3 comprises 11 residues. The DNA for the CDR3 is TGTGCCAGCAGCCAAGTGCGGGCTATAAGATTC. This sequence encodes CASSQVRAIRF.

This chain links TRBV11-1 with TRBJ2-1; D is uncertain. Germline assignment: CDR1 SGHAT and CDR2 FQDESV (reference sequence). The CDR3 sequence is 13 residues long. V dropped 3 bases and J dropped 3 bases, with 6 bases sitting between them. The CDR3 loop is CASSFSGYNEQFF. The CDR3 nucleotides are TGTGCCAGCAGCTTTTCCGGCTACAATGAGCAGTTCTTC.

The chain has TRBV2 and TRBJ1-6; the D gene is possibly TRBD1 (5 bases). V lost 4 bases and J 12 bases, leaving 10 bases between the germline ends. The V gene's germline CDR1 is SNHLY and CDR2 FYNNEI. This CDR3 is 12 amino acids long. The CDR3 protein is CASSVDTGPLHF. The CDR3 DNA sequence: TGTGCCAGCAGTGTTGACACAGGACCCCTCCACTTT.

This rearrangement joins TRBV5-1 to TRBJ2-7; TRBD1 agrees at 9 bases. Germline values: CDR1 SGHRS, CDR2 YFSETQ. This CDR3 spans 14 amino acids. Unmatched junction bases numbered 5, after V lost 3 bases and J lost 4 bases. The CDR3, as DNA: TGCGCCAGCAGCTCCGGACAGGGGAGGTACGAGCAGTACTTC. Protein product: CASSSGQGRYEQYF.

The V and J genes are TRBV27 and TRBJ1-2; 10 positions match TRBD1. The CDR3 contains 13 residues. CDR1 and CDR2 (germline): MNHEY, SMNVEV (reference sequence). V lost 7 bases and J lost 6; bases outside the gene matches: 5. CDR3 protein: CASKPGQGNGYTF. As DNA, the CDR3 is TGTGCCAGCAAACCGGGACAGGGGAATGGCTACACCTTC.

This chain links TRBV2 with TRBJ2-3, with a tentative D call TRBD2 (5 bases). The V and J ends lost 2 bases and 0 bases respectively, with 12 bases between them. The CDR3 loop spans 16 amino acids. Germline V gene lookup returns CDR1 SNHLY and CDR2 FYNNEI. The CDR3: CASSERRAPSTDTQYF. DNA for the CDR3: TGTGCCAGCAGTGAACGGCGGGCCCCTAGCACAGATACGCAGTATTTT.

Details on this clone: In the same sample, other DNA sequences code for this CDR3. As DNA, the CDR3 is TGTGCCAGCAGTTTAAGGGGCTATGGCTACACCTTC. It encodes CASSLRGYGYTF. This chain joins TRBV12-3 or TRBV12-4 and TRBJ1-2, with a possible D match to TRBD1 (5 bases). Trimming removed 2 bases at V and 4 bases at J, with 5 bases between. This CDR3 has 12 residues.